This TCR beta chain emerged from a study of blood T cell repertoires in COVID-19. The germline CDR1 and CDR2 sequences are SEHNR and FQNEAQ (reference sequence). CDR3 size: 15 residues. The germline V and J ends were trimmed by 2 bases and 1 base, with 8 bases remaining between them. Clones were sequenced by immunoSEQ multiplex PCR, and TCRdb holds only the in-frame ones, with some missing. The sample holds 150,000 to 200,000 clones, approximately 80% seen once. In its sample, this clone was seen once. The source material was peripheral blood. The chain employs TRBV7-9 and TRBJ2-2; D not certain. The sequence came from a woman aged 70 to 79 with COVID-19, enrolled during active disease. The CDR3 sequence: CASSLLSGNTGELFF. CDR3 DNA: TGTGCCAGCAGCTTATTATCAGGGAACACCGGGGAGCTGTTTTTT.